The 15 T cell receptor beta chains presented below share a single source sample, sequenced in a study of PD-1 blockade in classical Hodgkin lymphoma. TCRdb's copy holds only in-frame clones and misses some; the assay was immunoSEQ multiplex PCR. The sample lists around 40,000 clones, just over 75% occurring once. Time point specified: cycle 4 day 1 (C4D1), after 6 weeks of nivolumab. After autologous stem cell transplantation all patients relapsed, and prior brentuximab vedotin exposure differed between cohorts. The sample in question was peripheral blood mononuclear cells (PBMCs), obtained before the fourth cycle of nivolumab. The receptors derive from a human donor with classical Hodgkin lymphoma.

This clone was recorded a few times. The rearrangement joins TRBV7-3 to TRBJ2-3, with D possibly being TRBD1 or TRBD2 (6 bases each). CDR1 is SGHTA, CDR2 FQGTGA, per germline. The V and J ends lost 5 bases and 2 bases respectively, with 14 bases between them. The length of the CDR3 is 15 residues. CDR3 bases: TGTGCCAGCAGCCGGGGGCTTAGTGTCACAGATACGCAGTATTTT. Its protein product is CASSRGLSVTDTQYF.

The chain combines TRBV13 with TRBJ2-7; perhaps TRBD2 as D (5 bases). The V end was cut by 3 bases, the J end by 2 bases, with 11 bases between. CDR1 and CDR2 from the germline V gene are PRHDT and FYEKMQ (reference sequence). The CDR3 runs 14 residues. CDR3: CASSLGGRAYEQYF. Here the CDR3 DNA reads TGTGCCAGCAGCTTGGGTGGGCGGGCCTACGAGCAGTACTTC.

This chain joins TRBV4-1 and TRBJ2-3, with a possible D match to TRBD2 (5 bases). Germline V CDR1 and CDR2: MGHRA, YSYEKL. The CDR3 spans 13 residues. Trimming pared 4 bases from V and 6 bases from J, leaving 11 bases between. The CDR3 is CASSRNSADTQYF. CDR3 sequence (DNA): TGCGCCAGCAGCCGGAATAGCGCGGATACGCAGTATTTT.

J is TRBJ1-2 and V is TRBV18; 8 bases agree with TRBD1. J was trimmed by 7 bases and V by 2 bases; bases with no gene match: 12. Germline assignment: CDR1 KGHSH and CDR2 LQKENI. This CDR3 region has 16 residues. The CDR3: CASSPSLRTGPVGYTF. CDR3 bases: TGTGCCAGCTCACCATCGCTCCGGACAGGGCCGGTTGGCTACACCTTC.

CDR3 DNA: TGTGCCAGCAGCCCCTCCACAGATACGCAGTATTTT. Translated, it gives CASSPSTDTQYF. The rearrangement joins TRBV7-2 to TRBJ2-3; D is undetermined. The germline V gene has CDR1 SGHTA and CDR2 FQGNSA. The CDR3 loop spans 12 amino acids. Trimming cost V 5 bases and J 2 bases, with 5 bases left between them.

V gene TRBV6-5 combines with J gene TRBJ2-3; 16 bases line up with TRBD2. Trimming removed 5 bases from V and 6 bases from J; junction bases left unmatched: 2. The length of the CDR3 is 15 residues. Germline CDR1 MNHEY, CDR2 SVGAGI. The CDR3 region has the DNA TGTGCCAGCAGTGCGGGACTAGCGGGGGGGGATACGCAGTATTTT. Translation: CASSAGLAGGDTQYF.

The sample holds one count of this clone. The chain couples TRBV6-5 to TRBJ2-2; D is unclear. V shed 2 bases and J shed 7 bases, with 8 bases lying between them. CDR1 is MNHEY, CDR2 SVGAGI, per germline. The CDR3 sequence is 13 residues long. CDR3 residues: CASSYLLDGELFF. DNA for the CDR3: TGTGCCAGCAGTTACCTCTTAGACGGGGAGCTGTTTTTT.

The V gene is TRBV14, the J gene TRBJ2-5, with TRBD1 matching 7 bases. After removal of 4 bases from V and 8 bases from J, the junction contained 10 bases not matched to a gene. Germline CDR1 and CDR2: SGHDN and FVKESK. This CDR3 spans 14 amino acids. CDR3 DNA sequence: TGTGCCAGCAGCCGGACAGGAGGCTGGGTAACCCAGTACTTC. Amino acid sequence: CASSRTGGWVTQYF.

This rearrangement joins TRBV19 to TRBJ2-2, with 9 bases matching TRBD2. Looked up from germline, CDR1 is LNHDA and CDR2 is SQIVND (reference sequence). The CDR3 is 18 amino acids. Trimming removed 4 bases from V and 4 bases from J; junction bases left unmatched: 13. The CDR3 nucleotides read TGTGCCAGTAGTAAGGCTCGGCGGGGGGGCCAAGGCACCGGGGAGCTGTTTTTT. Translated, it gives CASSKARRGGQGTGELFF.

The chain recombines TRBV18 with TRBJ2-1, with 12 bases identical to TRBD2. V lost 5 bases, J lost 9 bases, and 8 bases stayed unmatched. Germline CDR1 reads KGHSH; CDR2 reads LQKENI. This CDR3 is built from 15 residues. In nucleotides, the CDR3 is TGTGCCAGCTCATCGGGACTAGCGGGTTATACTGAGCAGTTCTTC. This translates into CASSSGLAGYTEQFF.

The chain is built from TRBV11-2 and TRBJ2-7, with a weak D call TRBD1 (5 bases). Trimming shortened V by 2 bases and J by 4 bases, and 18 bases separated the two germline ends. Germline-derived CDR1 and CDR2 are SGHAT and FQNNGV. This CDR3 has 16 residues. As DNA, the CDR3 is TGTGCCAGCAGCTTATTAGGTCTGGCAGGGTGGTACGAGCAGTACTTC. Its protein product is CASSLLGLAGWYEQYF.

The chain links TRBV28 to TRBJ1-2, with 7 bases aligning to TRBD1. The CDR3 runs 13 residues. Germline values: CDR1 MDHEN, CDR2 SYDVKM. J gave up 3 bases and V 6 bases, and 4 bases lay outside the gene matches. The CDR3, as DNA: TGTGCCAGCAGGGTGCAGGGGGACTATGGCTACACCTTC. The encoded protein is CASRVQGDYGYTF.

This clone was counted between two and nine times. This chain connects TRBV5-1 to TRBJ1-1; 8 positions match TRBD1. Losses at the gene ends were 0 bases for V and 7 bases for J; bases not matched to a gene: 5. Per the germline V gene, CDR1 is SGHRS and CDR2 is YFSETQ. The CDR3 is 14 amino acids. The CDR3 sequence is CASSLARTGREAFF. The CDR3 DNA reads TGCGCCAGCAGCTTGGCGCGGACAGGGCGTGAAGCTTTCTTT.

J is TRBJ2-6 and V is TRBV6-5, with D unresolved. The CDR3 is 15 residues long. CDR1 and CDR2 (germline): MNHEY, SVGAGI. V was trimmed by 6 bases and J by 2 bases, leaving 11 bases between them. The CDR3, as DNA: TGTGCCAGCAGCAAACGGCTCACTGGGGCCAACGTCCTGACTTTC. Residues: CASSKRLTGANVLTF.

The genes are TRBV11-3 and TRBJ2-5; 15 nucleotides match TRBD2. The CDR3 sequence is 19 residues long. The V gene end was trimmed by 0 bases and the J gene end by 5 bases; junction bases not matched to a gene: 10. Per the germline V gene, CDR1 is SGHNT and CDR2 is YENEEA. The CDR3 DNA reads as TGTGCCAGCAGCTTAGACAGGACTAGCGGGGGGGTTGGTAAGGAGACCCAGTACTTC. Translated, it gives CASSLDRTSGGVGKETQYF.